This passage covers 19 T cell receptor beta chains from one sample sequenced in a study of response to subunit inactivated influenza vaccine. TCRdb recomputed calls from the RT-PCR reads with MiXCR, one row per CDR3 protein. The sample carries approximately 500,000 distinct CDR3 sequences, 10% to 15% recorded once. Material: PBMCs from blood, obtained 35 to 45 days after vaccination. All receptors come from a man in his forties or fifties who received an inactivated influenza vaccine.

The chain carries TRBV20-1 and TRBJ2-1; 9 bases fit TRBD2. Germline CDR1 reads DFQATT; CDR2 reads SNEGSKA (reference sequence). CDR3 size: 18 residues. The trim removed 0 bases at V and 0 bases at J, leaving 9 bases unmatched. CDR3 nucleotide sequence: TGCAGTGCTAGAGATCGCCTAGCGGGATCGAGCTCCTACAATGAGCAGTTCTTC. Amino acid sequence: CSARDRLAGSSSYNEQFF.

This clonotype has just a few counts. This rearrangement joins TRBV7-9 to TRBJ2-1; D is unclear. From germline, CDR1 is SEHNR and CDR2 FQNEAQ (reference sequence). Deletions cut 2 bases from V and 9 bases from J, with 5 bases between. The CDR3 length is 11 residues. The CDR3 DNA reads TGTGCCAGCAGCTTATTAATTGAGCAGTTCTTC. As protein: CASSLLIEQFF.

This chain connects TRBV20-1 to TRBJ2-1, with 11 bases that match TRBD1. This CDR3 has 16 amino acids. With 1 base clipped from V and 7 bases from J, the junction kept 9 bases outside the gene matches. CDR1 DFQATT and CDR2 SNEGSKA come from the germline V gene (reference sequence). CDR3 DNA sequence: TGCAGTGCTAGAGTTCCGGGACAGGGGGTTGGTAATGAGCAGTTCTTC. Its translation: CSARVPGQGVGNEQFF.

The chain joins TRBV5-8 to TRBJ2-1, with D possibly being TRBD1 or TRBD2 (6 bases each). The CDR3 sequence is 16 residues long. Germline-derived CDR1 and CDR2 are SGHTS and YDEGEE. Trimming took 1 base from V and 2 from J, leaving 13 bases between them. The CDR3 coding sequence is TGTGCCAGCAGCTTGCCTAGGGGGGACGCCTACAATGAGCAGTTCTTC. Protein product: CASSLPRGDAYNEQFF. Drawing the rest from reference TRBV5-8 and TRBJ2-1, the complete variable domain is EAGVTQSPTHLIKTRGQQATLRCSPISGHTSVYWYQQALGLGLQFLLWYDEGEERNRGNFPPRFSGRQFPNYSSELNVNALELEDSALYLCASSLPRGDAYNEQFFGPGTRLTVL.

The rearrangement joins TRBV6-1 to TRBJ1-1; perhaps TRBD1 as D (5 bases). V lost 8 bases to trimming and J lost 1 base, with 14 bases between them. CDR1 is MNHNS, CDR2 SASEGT, per germline. The CDR3 has 14 amino acids. CDR3 sequence: CASHPAGANTEAFF. Written as DNA, the CDR3 is TGTGCCAGCCACCCCGCCGGGGCGAACACTGAAGCTTTCTTT.

In this sample, this clonotype turned up many times. The chain employs TRBV30 and TRBJ2-3, with D perhaps matching TRBD1 (5 bases). Trimming took off 0 bases at V and 2 bases at J, with 12 bases between the two ends. Germline V CDR1 and CDR2: GTSNPN, SVGIG (reference sequence). CDR3 length: 15 residues. The CDR3 loop reads CAWSVQAHNTDTQYF. The CDR3 DNA reads TGTGCCTGGAGTGTACAGGCCCACAACACAGATACGCAGTATTTT.

The V and J genes are TRBV7-9 and TRBJ1-6; D is uncertain. CDR1 and CDR2 from the germline V gene are SEHNR and FQNEAQ (reference sequence). Trimming cost V 5 bases and J 8 bases, with 13 bases left between them. This CDR3 is 14 amino acids long. The CDR3 here is CASSLDGIYSPLHF. The CDR3 DNA reads TGTGCCAGCAGCCTCGACGGGATTTATTCACCCCTCCACTTT.

This clonotype was seen only a few times. The rearrangement uses TRBV7-2 and TRBJ2-1; 8 bases align to TRBD1. The germline gives CDR1 SGHTA, CDR2 FQGNSA. This CDR3 is built from 14 residues. The J segment lost 7 bases and the V segment lost 4 bases, leaving 6 bases of the junction unmatched. CDR3 coding DNA: TGTGCCAGCAGCTCGCAACAGGGGGGTAATGAGCAGTTCTTC. It translates to CASSSQQGGNEQFF.

The chain has TRBV15 and TRBJ2-3, with TRBD2 matching over 7 bases. CDR3 length: 16 residues. The J segment lost 0 bases and the V segment lost 1 base, leaving 4 bases of the junction unmatched. CDR1 and CDR2 from the germline V gene are LNHNV and YYDKDF (reference sequence). CDR3 in amino acids: CATSRGAGWSTDTQYF. CDR3 bases: TGTGCCACCAGCAGAGGAGCGGGGTGGAGCACAGATACGCAGTATTTT.

This clonotype has only a few counts. V gene TRBV20-1 combines with J gene TRBJ2-2; 13 bases are a match to TRBD2. This CDR3 is 18 amino acids long. CDR1 and CDR2 (germline): DFQATT, SNEGSKA (reference sequence). Germline trimming cut 0 bases from V and 6 bases from J; bases unmatched to any gene: 10. The CDR3 loop is CSARDGTSGVYWSGELFF. For the CDR3, the DNA is TGCAGTGCTAGAGATGGGACTAGCGGGGTTTATTGGTCCGGGGAGCTGTTTTTT.

This clonotype was counted between two and nine times. V usage is TRBV4-2 and J usage is TRBJ2-2, with TRBD1 identical over 7 bases. CDR1 is LGHNA and CDR2 is YNFKEQ in the germline V gene. CDR3 length: 14 amino acids. V lost 4 bases and J lost 7; bases outside the gene matches: 6. The CDR3: CASSPEQGNGELFF. CDR3 in DNA: TGTGCCAGCAGCCCCGAACAGGGGAACGGGGAGCTGTTTTTT.

CDR3 nucleotides: TGTGCCAGCAGTTTAGGAGTAGCGGGAGGGCTCTACAATGAGCAGTTCTTC. Translation gives CASSLGVAGGLYNEQFF. V usage is TRBV27 and J usage is TRBJ2-1, with 11 bases that match TRBD2. The CDR3 covers 17 residues. With V trimmed by 2 bases and J by 3 bases, 6 bases remained unmatched. The germline V gene encodes CDR1 MNHEY and CDR2 SMNVEV (reference sequence).

Only a few counts were recorded for this clonotype. The chain has TRBV4-1 and TRBJ2-1; 14 bases align to TRBD2. The length of the CDR3 is 14 residues. Germline V gene data show CDR1 as MGHRA and CDR2 as YSYEKL. V lost 8 bases to trimming and J lost 10 bases; unmatched junction nucleotides: 7. The CDR3 spells CASCRLAGGKEQFF. Here the CDR3 DNA reads TGCGCCAGCTGCAGACTAGCGGGGGGGAAAGAGCAGTTCTTC.

The rearrangement links TRBV7-2 to TRBJ1-4; the D gene is possibly TRBD1 (6 bases). There are 16 residues in the CDR3. V lost 1 base, J lost 7 bases, and 16 bases lay in between. CDR1 and CDR2 from the germline V gene are SGHTA and FQGNSA. Written as DNA, the CDR3 is TGTGCCAGCAGCTTAGTAACAGGGAGGGTCAGTGAAAAACTGTTTTTT. This translates into CASSLVTGRVSEKLFF.

This clonotype was found a few times. The chain couples TRBV24-1 to TRBJ2-1, with 8 bases identical to TRBD2. CDR3 length equals 17 residues. CDR1 KGHDR and CDR2 SFDVKD come from the germline V gene. V shed 4 bases and J 0 bases; nucleotides not matched to a gene: 7. The CDR3 loop reads CATSEVSGASSYNEQFF. For the CDR3, the DNA is TGTGCCACCAGTGAAGTTAGCGGGGCGAGCTCCTACAATGAGCAGTTCTTC.

This sequence joins TRBV27 and TRBJ2-7; D remains unclear. The CDR3 extends over 10 amino acids. Germline CDR1 is MNHEY and CDR2 is SMNVEV (reference sequence). V gave up 8 bases and J gave up 4 bases, with 6 bases separating them. CDR3 sequence: CASGIYEQYF. Here the CDR3 DNA reads TGTGCCAGCGGAATATACGAGCAGTACTTC.

This chain links TRBV10-3 with TRBJ2-7; 7 bases match TRBD2. V trimming: 11 bases; J trimming: 2 bases; junction bases outside the gene matches: 9. CDR3 size: 13 residues. Germline V gene sequence: CDR1 ENHRY, CDR2 SYGVKD. As DNA, the CDR3 is TGTGCCGGCCGGGGAGGGGAAACCTACGAGCAGTACTTC. Translated, it gives CAGRGGETYEQYF.

This clonotype was found many times. V and J are TRBV11-2 and TRBJ2-3; possible D gene TRBD1, 5 bases. Germline V gives CDR1 SGHAT, CDR2 FQNNGV. The V gene lost 6 bases and the J gene lost 5 bases, with 9 bases spanning the gap. The CDR3 is 12 amino acids. This CDR3 is CASSSQGDTQYF. DNA of the CDR3: TGTGCCAGCAGTTCCCAGGGAGATACGCAGTATTTT.

J is TRBJ1-1 and V is TRBV5-1; D is unclear. This CDR3 region has 14 residues. Germline CDR1 and CDR2: SGHRS and YFSETQ. Trimming cost V 3 bases and J 1 base, with 10 bases left between them. The CDR3 here is CASSSGTKNTEAFF. In nucleotides, the CDR3 is TGCGCCAGCAGCTCTGGCACAAAGAACACTGAAGCTTTCTTT.